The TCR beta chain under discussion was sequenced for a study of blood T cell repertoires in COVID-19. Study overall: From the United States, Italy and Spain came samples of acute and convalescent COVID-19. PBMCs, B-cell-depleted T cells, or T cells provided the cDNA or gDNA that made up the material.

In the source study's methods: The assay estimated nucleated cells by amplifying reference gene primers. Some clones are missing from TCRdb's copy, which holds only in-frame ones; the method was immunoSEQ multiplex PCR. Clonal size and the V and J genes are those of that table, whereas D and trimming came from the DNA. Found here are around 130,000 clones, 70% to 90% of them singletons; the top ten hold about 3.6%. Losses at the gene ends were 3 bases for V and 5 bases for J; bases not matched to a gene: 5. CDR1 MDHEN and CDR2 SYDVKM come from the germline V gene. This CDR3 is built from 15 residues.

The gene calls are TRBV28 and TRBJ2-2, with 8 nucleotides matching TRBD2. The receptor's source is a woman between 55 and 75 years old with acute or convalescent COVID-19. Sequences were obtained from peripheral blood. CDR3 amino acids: CASSFPGGRTGELFF. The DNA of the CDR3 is TGTGCCAGCAGTTTTCCGGGAGGGAGGACCGGGGAGCTGTTTTTT.